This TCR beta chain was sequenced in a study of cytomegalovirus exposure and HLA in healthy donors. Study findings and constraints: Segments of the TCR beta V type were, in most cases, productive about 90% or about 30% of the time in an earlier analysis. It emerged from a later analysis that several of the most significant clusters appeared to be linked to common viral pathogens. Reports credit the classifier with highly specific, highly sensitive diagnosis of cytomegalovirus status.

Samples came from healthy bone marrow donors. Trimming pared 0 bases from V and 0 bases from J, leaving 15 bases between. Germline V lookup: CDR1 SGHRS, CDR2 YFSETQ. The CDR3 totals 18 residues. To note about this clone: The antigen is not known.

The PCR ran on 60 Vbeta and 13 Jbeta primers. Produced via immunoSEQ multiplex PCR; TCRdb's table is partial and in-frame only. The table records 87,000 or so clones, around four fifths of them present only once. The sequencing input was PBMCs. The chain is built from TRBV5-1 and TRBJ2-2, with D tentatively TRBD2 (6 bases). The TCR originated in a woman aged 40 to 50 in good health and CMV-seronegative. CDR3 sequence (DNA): TGCGCCAGCAGCTTGGGATGGGGGGTTTCCGCGAACACCGGGGAGCTGTTTTTT. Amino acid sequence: CASSLGWGVSANTGELFF.